The present TCR beta chain was sequenced within a study of CD8+CD57+ T cells in acquired aplastic anemia. Genomic DNA provided the template from which TCR beta VDJ and CDR3 profiles were obtained. Using its own MiXCR run on the reads, TCRdb lists one record per CDR3 protein. Here the sample spans some 180,000 distinct CDR3 sequences, around 50% being singletons. As regards this clonotype: Antigen unknown.

The CDR3 runs to 16 residues. Germline V gene lookup returns CDR1 MNHEY and CDR2 SVGAGI. Trimming took 0 bases from V and 5 from J, leaving 16 bases between them. Study observations and caveats: A set of 25 to 35 CD8+ CDR3 sequences was shared between patients and controls, and these sequences appeared highly expressed in patients.

In patients chosen for sequencing, flow cytometry had shown CD8+CD57+ cell expansion. Therapy had not been given to patients before blood sampling. This TCR derives from a human donor with aplastic anemia. The chain recombines TRBV6-5 with TRBJ2-5; D possibly corresponds to TRBD1 (6 bases). Sequenced input: sorted CD4+, CD8+, or CD8+CD57+ T cells (not recorded which) from PBMCs. CDR3 sequence: CASSYSRGQLRETQYF. The CDR3 DNA reads as TGTGCCAGCAGTTACTCTAGGGGACAACTTAGGGAGACCCAGTACTTC.